This record looks at one T cell receptor (beta chain) sequence and its context. What it binds is unknown. This CDR3 has 14 amino acids. V was shortened by 3 bases and J by 6 bases, with 12 bases between the two germline ends. Germline V gives CDR1 SEHNR, CDR2 FQNEAQ (reference sequence). Described time point: cycle 4 day 1 (C4D1), after less than seven weeks of nivolumab. With no exception, relapse followed autologous stem cell transplantation in all patients, and brentuximab vedotin exposure varied. Repertoires were generated with immunoSEQ multiplex PCR, while TCRdb's copy carries only in-frame clones and drops some. The sample lists fewer than 100,000 clones, under 95% occurring once. The data belong to a study of PD-1 blockade in classical Hodgkin lymphoma. Points from the study as a whole: Prior therapy or disease activity may underlie the repertoire differences, whose causes remain undefined.

The rearrangement uses TRBV7-9 and TRBJ2-1; D remains ambiguous. The sequencing used peripheral blood mononuclear cells (PBMCs), collected before the fourth cycle of nivolumab. This sequence originates from a human donor with classical Hodgkin lymphoma. For the CDR3, the DNA is TGTGCCAGCAGCTTCTTGGAGCGAAGCAATGAGCAGTTCTTC. Translated, it gives CASSFLERSNEQFF.